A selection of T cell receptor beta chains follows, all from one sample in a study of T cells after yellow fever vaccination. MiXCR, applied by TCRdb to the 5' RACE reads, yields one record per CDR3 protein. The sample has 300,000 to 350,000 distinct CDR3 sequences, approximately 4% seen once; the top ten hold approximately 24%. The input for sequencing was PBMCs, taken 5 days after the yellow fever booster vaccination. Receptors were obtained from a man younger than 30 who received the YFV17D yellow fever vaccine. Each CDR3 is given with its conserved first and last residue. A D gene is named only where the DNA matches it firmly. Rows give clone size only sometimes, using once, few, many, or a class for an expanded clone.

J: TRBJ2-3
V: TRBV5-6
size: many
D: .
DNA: TGTGCCAGCAGCTTGGAGGAGGGAGCGCGGTATTTT
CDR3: CASSLEEGARYF

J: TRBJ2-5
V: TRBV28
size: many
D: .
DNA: TGTGCCAGCAGTCAATGGGGCCAGGGGGAGACCCAGTACTTC
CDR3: CASSQWGQGETQYF

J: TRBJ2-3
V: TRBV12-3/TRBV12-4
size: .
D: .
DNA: TGTGCCAGCACCCCCGGACTACGCACAGATACGCAGTATTTT
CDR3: CASTPGLRTDTQYF

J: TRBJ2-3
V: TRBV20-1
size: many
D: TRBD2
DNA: TGCAGTGCTACCCCCCGGGGTAGCGGGGAACCAGATACGCAGTATTTT
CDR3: CSATPRGSGEPDTQYF

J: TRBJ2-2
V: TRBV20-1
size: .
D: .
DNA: TGCAGTGCTAGAGGACAGCCCGGGGAGCTGTTTTTT
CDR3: CSARGQPGELFF

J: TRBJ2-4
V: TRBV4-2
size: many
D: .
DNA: TGTGCCAGCAGCCAAGATCGGCAGGTCACGGGACTTCGTTTCGGGCACATTCAGTACTTC
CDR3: CASSQDRQVTGLRFGHIQYF

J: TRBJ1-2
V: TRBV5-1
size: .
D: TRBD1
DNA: TGCGCCAGCAGCCAGTATAGGACAGGGAGAGGCTACACCTTC
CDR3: CASSQYRTGRGYTF

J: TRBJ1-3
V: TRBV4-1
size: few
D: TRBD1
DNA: TGCGCCAGCAGCGCCGGACAGGGGGCTGGAAACACCATATATTTT
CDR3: CASSAGQGAGNTIYF

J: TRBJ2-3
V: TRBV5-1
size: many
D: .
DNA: TGCGCCAGCAGCTTGAAACACCCGGAGACAGATACGCAGTATTTT
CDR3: CASSLKHPETDTQYF

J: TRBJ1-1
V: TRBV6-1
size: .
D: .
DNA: TGTGCCAGCAGTGAAGAGGGTACCTACACTGAAGCTTTCTTT
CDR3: CASSEEGTYTEAFF

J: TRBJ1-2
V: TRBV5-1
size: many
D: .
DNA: TGCGCCAGCAGCTTGGAACGGTTGAATGGCTACACCTTC
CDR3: CASSLERLNGYTF

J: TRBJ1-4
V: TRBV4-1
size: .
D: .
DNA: TGCGCCAGCAGCCGCCTCGGGGGAATGTCTGAAAAACTGTTTTTT
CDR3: CASSRLGGMSEKLFF

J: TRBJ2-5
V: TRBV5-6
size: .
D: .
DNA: TGTGCCAGCAGCGCCATTTATACCGGCCAGGAGACCCAGTACTTC
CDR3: CASSAIYTGQETQYF

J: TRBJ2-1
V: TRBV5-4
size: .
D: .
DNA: TGTGCCAGCAGCCTCGTAGGGGGCAATGAGCAGTTCTTC
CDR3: CASSLVGGNEQFF

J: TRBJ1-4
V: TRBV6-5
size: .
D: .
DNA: TGTGCCAGCAGTCAAGGGGGATTTCGGGAAAAACTGTTTTTT
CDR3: CASSQGGFREKLFF

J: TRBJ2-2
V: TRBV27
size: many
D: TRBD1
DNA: TGTGCCAGCAGACAGGGGGCGAGAACCGGGGAGCTGTTTTTT
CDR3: CASRQGARTGELFF

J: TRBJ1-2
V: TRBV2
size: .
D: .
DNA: TGTGCCAGCAGTGCCGCGGGGAACCCCTTCTATGGCTACACCTTC
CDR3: CASSAAGNPFYGYTF

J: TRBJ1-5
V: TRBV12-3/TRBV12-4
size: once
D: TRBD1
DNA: TGTGCCAGCAGTCCCGGGACAGGGGGGAGCAATCAGCCCCAGCATTTT
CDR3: CASSPGTGGSNQPQHF

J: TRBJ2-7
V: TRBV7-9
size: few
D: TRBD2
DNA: TGTGCCAGCAGCTTATCCTCGGGACTAGCGGTTTACGAGCAGTACTTC
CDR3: CASSLSSGLAVYEQYF

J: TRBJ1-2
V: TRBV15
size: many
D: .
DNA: TGTGCCACCAGCAGAGTTCCCAGACAGCCAAGCACCCGACCCTATGGCTACACCTTC
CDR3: CATSRVPRQPSTRPYGYTF

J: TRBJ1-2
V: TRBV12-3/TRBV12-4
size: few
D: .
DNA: TGTGCCAGCTTTCAACAGGGAGGGGGCTACACCTTC
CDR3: CASFQQGGGYTF

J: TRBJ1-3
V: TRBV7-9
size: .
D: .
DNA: TGTGCCAGCAGCTTATCGGAAATGAGGGGATTGAGCTCTGGAAACCCCATATATTTT
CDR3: CASSLSEMRGLSSGNPIYF

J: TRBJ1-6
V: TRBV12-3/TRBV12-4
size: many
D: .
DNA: TGTGCCAGCAGTTTACAGCGGAATTCACCCCTCCACTTT
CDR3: CASSLQRNSPLHF

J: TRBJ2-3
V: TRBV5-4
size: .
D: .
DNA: TGTGCCAGCAGCTTGGATGGGGGAGTCACAGATACGCAGTATTTT
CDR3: CASSLDGGVTDTQYF

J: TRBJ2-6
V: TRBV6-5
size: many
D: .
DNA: TGTGTCAGCAGTTACACTGGGGCCAACGTCCTGACTTTC
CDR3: CVSSYTGANVLTF

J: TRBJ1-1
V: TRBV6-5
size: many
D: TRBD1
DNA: TGTGCCAGCAGTTTCGACAGGGGGAGTGCCACTGAAGCTTTCTTT
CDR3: CASSFDRGSATEAFF

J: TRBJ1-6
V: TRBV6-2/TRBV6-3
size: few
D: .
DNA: TGTGCCAGCAGTTACAGCTACGATAATTCACCCCTCCACTTT
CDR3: CASSYSYDNSPLHF

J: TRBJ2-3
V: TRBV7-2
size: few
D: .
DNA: TGTGCCAGCAGCTTAGTCAGAGATACGCAGTATTTT
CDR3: CASSLVRDTQYF

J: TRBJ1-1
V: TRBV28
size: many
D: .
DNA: TGTGCCAGCACTCGGGGGGGGGACACTGAAGCTTTCTTT
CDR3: CASTRGGDTEAFF

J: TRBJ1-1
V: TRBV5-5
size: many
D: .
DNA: TGTGCCAGCAGGGGACCCGGTGGCGAAGCTTTCTTT
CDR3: CASRGPGGEAFF

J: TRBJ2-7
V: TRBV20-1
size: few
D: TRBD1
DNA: TGCAGTGCTGAGACAGGGCCTCGTGAGCAGTACTTC
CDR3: CSAETGPREQYF

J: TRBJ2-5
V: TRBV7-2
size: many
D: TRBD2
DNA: TGTGCCAGCAGATTGGCGGGGGGCCAAGAGACCCAGTACTTC
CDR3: CASRLAGGQETQYF

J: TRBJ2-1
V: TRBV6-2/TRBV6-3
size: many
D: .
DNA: TGTGCCAGCACCCAGGGTGGTTACAATGAGCAGTTCTTC
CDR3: CASTQGGYNEQFF

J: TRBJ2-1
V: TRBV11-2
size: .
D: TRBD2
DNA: TGTGCCAGCAGCTTAGTCTTGGCGGGGGGGCCTCCATACAATGAGCAGTTCTTC
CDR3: CASSLVLAGGPPYNEQFF

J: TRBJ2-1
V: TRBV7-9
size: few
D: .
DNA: TGTGCCAGCATTTGGGGGGACTTCACCTACAATGAGCAGTTCTTC
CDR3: CASIWGDFTYNEQFF

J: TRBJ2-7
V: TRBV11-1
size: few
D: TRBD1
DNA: TGTGCCAGCAGGCGGTCGGACAGGGGCCTCTACGAGCAGTACTTC
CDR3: CASRRSDRGLYEQYF

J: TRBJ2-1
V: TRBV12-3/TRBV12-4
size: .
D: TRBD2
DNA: TGTGCCAGTCTTAGCGGGGCGCCCTACAATGAGCAGTTCTTC
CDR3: CASLSGAPYNEQFF

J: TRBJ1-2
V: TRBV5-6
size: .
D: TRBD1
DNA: TGTGCCAGCAGCATACAGGGGGCTTATGGCTACACCTTC
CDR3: CASSIQGAYGYTF

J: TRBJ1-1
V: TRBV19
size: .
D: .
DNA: TGTGCCAGTAGTCCCTCCCGCTGGGGGAAGAACACTGAAGCTTTCTTT
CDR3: CASSPSRWGKNTEAFF

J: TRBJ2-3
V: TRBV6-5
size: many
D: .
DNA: TGTGCCAGCAGTTACTCGGTTAGGGCGGGAGATACGCAGTATTTT
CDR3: CASSYSVRAGDTQYF

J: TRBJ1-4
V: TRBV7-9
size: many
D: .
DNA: TGTGCCAGCAGCTTTGGGGAGGAAAAACTGTTTTTT
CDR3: CASSFGEEKLFF

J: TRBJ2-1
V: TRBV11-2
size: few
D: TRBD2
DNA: TGTGCCAGCAGCCGCGCTAGCGGGGGAAATGAGCAGTTCTTC
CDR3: CASSRASGGNEQFF

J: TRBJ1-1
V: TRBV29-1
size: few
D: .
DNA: TGCAGCGTTCAAGGCCGTGAGGGAGCTTTCTTT
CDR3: CSVQGREGAFF

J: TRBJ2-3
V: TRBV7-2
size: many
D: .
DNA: TGTGCCAGCAGCCAGGGGCCCGTGGGTTCAGGCACAGATACGCAGTATTTT
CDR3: CASSQGPVGSGTDTQYF

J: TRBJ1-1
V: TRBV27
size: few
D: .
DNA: TGTGCCAGCAGTCGGGGACATCTGAACACTGAAGCTTTCTTT
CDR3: CASSRGHLNTEAFF

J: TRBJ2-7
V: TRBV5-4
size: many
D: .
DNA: TGTGCCAGCAGCCTGGGCCTACAGGGCTACGAGCAGTACTTC
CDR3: CASSLGLQGYEQYF

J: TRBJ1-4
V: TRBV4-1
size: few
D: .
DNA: TGCGCCAGCAGCCTTATAGCCTACATCGGCGAAAAACTGTTTTTT
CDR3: CASSLIAYIGEKLFF

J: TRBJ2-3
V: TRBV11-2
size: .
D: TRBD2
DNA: TGTGCCAGCAGCTTAGATAAGGCGGGAGGCGCAGATACGCAGTATTTT
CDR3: CASSLDKAGGADTQYF

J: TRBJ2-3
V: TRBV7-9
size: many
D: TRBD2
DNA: TGTGCCAGCAGCTTAGACGGGGGGAATGTTGCAGATACGCAGTATTTT
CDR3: CASSLDGGNVADTQYF

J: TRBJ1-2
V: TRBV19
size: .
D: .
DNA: TGTGCCAGCGGATTCCGGGACACTCCTTTCTATGGCTACACCTTC
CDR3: CASGFRDTPFYGYTF

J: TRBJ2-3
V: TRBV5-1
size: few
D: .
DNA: TGCGCCAGCAGCTTGGACAGGGCTATGGCAGATACGCAGTATTTT
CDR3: CASSLDRAMADTQYF

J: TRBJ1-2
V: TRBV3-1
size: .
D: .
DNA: TGTGCCAGCAGCCAAGATGGGAGGGTGGCGGTCACCGGCTACACCTTC
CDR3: CASSQDGRVAVTGYTF